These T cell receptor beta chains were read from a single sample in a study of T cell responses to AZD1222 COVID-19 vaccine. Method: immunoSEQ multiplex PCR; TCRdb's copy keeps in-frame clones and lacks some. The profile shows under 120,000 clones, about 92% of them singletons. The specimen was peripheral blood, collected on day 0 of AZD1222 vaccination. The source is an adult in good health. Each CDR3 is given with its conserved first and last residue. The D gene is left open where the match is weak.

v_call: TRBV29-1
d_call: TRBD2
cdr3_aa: CSVGTSGSYEQYF

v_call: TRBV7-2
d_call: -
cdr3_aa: CASSSQGGYTF

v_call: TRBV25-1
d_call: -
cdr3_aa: CASSRNSGNTIYF

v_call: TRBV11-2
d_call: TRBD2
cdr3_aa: CASSIAGGPIKDTQYF

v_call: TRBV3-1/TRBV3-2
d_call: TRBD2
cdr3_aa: CASSQEVRLAGYNEQFF

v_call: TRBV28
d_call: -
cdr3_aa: CASTMEGITRAFF

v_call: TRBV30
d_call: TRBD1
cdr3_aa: CAWSVGTGYGYTF

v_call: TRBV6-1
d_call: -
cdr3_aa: CASSEKPDNTEAFF

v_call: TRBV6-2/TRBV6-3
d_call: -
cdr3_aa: CASSYFTGYEQYF

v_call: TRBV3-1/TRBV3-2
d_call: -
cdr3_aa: CASSQTGTKNIQYF

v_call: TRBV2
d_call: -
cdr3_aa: CASSPDTYGYTF

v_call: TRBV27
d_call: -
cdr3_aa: CASSLDPTGTKLFF

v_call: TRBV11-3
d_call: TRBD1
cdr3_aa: CASSFTGTVENSPLHF

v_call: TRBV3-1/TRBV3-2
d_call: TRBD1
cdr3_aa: CASSQGDRGENGYTF

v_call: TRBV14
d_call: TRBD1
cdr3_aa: CASSQVSRTGIEKLFF

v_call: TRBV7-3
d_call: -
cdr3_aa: CASSLSLAGEQFF

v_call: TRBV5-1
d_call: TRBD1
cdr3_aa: CASSLVGGIEKLFF

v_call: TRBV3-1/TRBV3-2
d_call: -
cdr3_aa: CASSQGPLVSTDTQYF

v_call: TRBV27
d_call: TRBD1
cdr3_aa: CASSYLVGTGAREQYF

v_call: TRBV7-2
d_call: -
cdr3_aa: CASSLGGGGNSPLHF

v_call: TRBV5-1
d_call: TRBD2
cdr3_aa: CASSPRTSGGSFTDTQYF